These 10 T cell receptor beta chains were sequenced from one sample in a study of blood T cell repertoires in COVID-19. Using immunoSEQ multiplex PCR, the repertoire was profiled, and TCRdb retains in-frame clones only, with some absent. The sample includes about 95,000 clones, roughly 80% of them seen just once. Material for sequencing was peripheral blood. The receptors were sampled from an older man with active or convalescent COVID-19.

The chain is built from TRBV7-9 and TRBJ2-1; D is possibly TRBD2 (6 bases). CDR1 and CDR2 from the germline V gene are SEHNR and FQNEAQ (reference sequence). The CDR3 has 14 residues. Trimming removed 1 base from V and 5 bases from J, with 9 bases in between. CDR3 sequence: CASSLVGGDNEQFF. CDR3 in DNA: TGTGCCAGCAGCTTAGTCGGGGGAGACAATGAGCAGTTCTTC.

This clone showed up just once. J is TRBJ2-7 and V is TRBV30, with TRBD2 as a possible D gene (6 bases). The CDR3 extends over 13 amino acids. CDR1 and CDR2 (germline): GTSNPN, SVGIG (reference sequence). V lost 3 bases to trimming and J lost 4 bases, with 13 bases between them. DNA of the CDR3: TGTGCCTGGAGCGGAGGGTACGGGTACGAGCAGTACTTC. The encoded protein is CAWSGGYGYEQYF.

The gene calls are TRBV18 and TRBJ1-5; TRBD1 might be the D (6 bases). Trimming cost V 5 bases and J 1 base, with 18 bases left between them. CDR1 is KGHSH and CDR2 is LQKENI in the germline V gene. The CDR3 length is 17 residues. The CDR3 region has the DNA TGTGCCAGCTCATACGGGGTCAGGGGAGTGAGCAATCAGCCCCAGCATTTT. Its translation is CASSYGVRGVSNQPQHF.

This rearrangement joins TRBV18 to TRBJ1-6; D gene ambiguous. The CDR3 sequence is 14 residues long. Germline V gene data show CDR1 as KGHSH and CDR2 as LQKENI. Between the trimmed V and J ends, which lost 4 bases and 7 bases, there was a span of 11 bases. The CDR3 bases are TGTGCCAGCTCACTCGGTGGTCGGAATTCACCCCTCCACTTT. It specifies CASSLGGRNSPLHF. Using reference TRBV18 and TRBJ1-6 for the parts outside the CDR3, the full variable domain is NAGVMQNPRHLVRRRGQEARLRCSPMKGHSHVYWYRQLPEEGLKFMVYLQKENIIDESGMPKERFSAEFPKEGPSILRIQQVVRGDSAAYFCASSLGGRNSPLHFGNGTRLTVT.

This chain joins TRBV5-1 and TRBJ1-6; 9 nucleotides align to TRBD1. The germline CDR1 and CDR2 sequences are SGHRS and YFSETQ. This CDR3 region has 15 residues. Losses at the gene ends were 1 base for V and 7 bases for J; bases not matched to a gene: 3. CDR3 sequence (DNA): TGCGCCAGCAGCTTGACCGGGACAGGGAATTCACCCCTCCACTTT. It specifies CASSLTGTGNSPLHF. Combining the CDR3 with reference TRBV5-1 and TRBJ1-6 gives the whole variable domain KAGVTQTPRYLIKTRGQQVTLSCSPISGHRSVSWYQQTPGQGLQFLFEYFSETQRNKGNFPGRFSGRQFSNSRSEMNVSTLELGDSALYLCASSLTGTGNSPLHFGNGTRLTVT.

This clone has just one count. The chain links TRBV20-1 to TRBJ1-6; D uncertain. Between the trimmed V and J ends, which lost 3 bases and 7 bases, there was a span of 13 bases. The CDR3 extends over 14 amino acids. Germline assignment: CDR1 DFQATT and CDR2 SNEGSKA (reference sequence). The CDR3 spells CSASGPPSNSPLHF. In DNA form, the CDR3 reads TGCAGTGCTAGTGGTCCTCCCTCCAATTCACCCCTCCACTTT.

About this clone: Because the CDR3's place on the DNA is in doubt, the DNA is left out and the CDR3 is given as listed by TCRdb. The CDR3 loop is CASSSGTGVPVVGYGYTF. The V gene is TRBV2, the J gene TRBJ1-2; the table's TRBD1 call for D was not verified on the DNA. The CDR3 is made up of 18 amino acids, end residues included. Germline V CDR1 and CDR2: SNHLY, FYNNEI.

The rearrangement uses TRBV6-1 and TRBJ2-7; perhaps TRBD1 as D (6 bases). CDR3 length equals 14 residues. Germline assignment: CDR1 MNHNS and CDR2 SASEGT. Trimming took off 2 bases at V and 2 bases at J, with 10 bases between the two ends. The CDR3 DNA is TGTGCCAGCAGTGAACTGACAGGTCCCTACGAGCAGTACTTC. As protein: CASSELTGPYEQYF.

J is TRBJ2-7 and V is TRBV5-5; no clear D. This CDR3 has 14 amino acids. CDR1 and CDR2 from the germline V gene are SGHKS and YYEKEE (reference sequence). V lost 4 bases, J lost 2 bases, and 13 bases lay in between. The CDR3 protein is CASSHWSGPYEQYF. In DNA, the CDR3 is TGTGCCAGCAGCCACTGGTCCGGTCCCTACGAGCAGTACTTC.

The chain links TRBV4-2 to TRBJ2-5; D gene ambiguous. This CDR3 has 16 residues. CDR1 and CDR2 (germline): LGHNA, YNFKEQ. V was trimmed by 1 base and J by 2 bases, leaving 14 bases between them. The CDR3 coding sequence is TGTGCCAGCAGCCAAGGGTGGGCACACCTTCAAGAGACCCAGTACTTC. Encoded protein: CASSQGWAHLQETQYF.